A single sample gave rise to the 19 T cell receptor beta chains below, sequenced in a study of T-cell memory formation after mild COVID-19. TCRdb re-derived calls from the 5' RACE reads in MiXCR, one entry per CDR3 protein. Here the sample spans approximately 300,000 distinct CDR3 sequences, 8% to 10% being singletons. Sequenced input: PBMCs or a T cell subset sorted from them (not recorded which). The receptors originated from a young man who had mild COVID-19 (a few samples of this study predate the infection). Cell type and time point are not known.

This clonotype appeared a few times. As DNA, the CDR3 is TGTGCCAGCAGCCCAAGACAGCTTAATTCACCCCTCCACTTT. This translates into CASSPRQLNSPLHF. The chain combines TRBV4-2 with TRBJ1-6, with D possibly being TRBD1 (5 bases). V dropped 4 bases and J dropped 6 bases, with 10 bases sitting between them. The CDR3 extends over 14 amino acids. Germline V gives CDR1 LGHNA, CDR2 YNFKEQ.

This chain links TRBV29-1 with TRBJ2-3, with D possibly being TRBD1 or TRBD2 (5 bases each). The germline V and J ends were trimmed by 3 bases and 3 bases, with 7 bases remaining between them. The germline V gene has CDR1 SQVTM and CDR2 ANQGSEA. This CDR3 comprises 12 residues. The CDR3 loop is CSVDGGTDTQYF. CDR3 sequence (DNA): TGCAGCGTTGATGGGGGTACAGATACGCAGTATTTT.

This clonotype came up a few times. The gene calls are TRBV5-1 and TRBJ1-2, with D perhaps matching TRBD1 (5 bases). Germline V lookup: CDR1 SGHRS, CDR2 YFSETQ. The V gene lost 5 bases and the J gene lost 6 bases, with 20 bases spanning the gap. This CDR3 is 15 amino acids long. The CDR3, as DNA: TGCGCCAGCAGTACCGGGACCTACGCCCCCGATGGCTACACCTTC. As protein: CASSTGTYAPDGYTF. Full variable domain (rest looked up from reference TRBV5-1 and TRBJ1-2): KAGVTQTPRYLIKTRGQQVTLSCSPISGHRSVSWYQQTPGQGLQFLFEYFSETQRNKGNFPGRFSGRQFSNSRSEMNVSTLELGDSALYLCASSTGTYAPDGYTFGSGTRLTVV.

This clonotype was counted only a few times. The chain combines TRBV12-3 or TRBV12-4 with TRBJ1-2, with 7 bases that match TRBD1. V was clipped by 7 bases and J by 8 bases; unmatched bases: 10. This CDR3 has 13 residues. The CDR3 nucleotides are TGTGCCAGCAAACCGACAGGGATGGAGGGCTACACCTTC. Translation: CASKPTGMEGYTF.

This clonotype came up many times. The CDR3 DNA follows: TGTGCCAGCAGTTCTTTGGGTGGGGGCTACACCTTC. Translated: CASSSLGGGYTF. The chain is built from TRBV12-3 or TRBV12-4 and TRBJ1-2; no reliable D call. Deletions cut 4 bases from V and 8 bases from J, with 11 bases between. CDR3 length equals 12 residues.

This clonotype was recorded many times. Germline and junction disagree at one end, which may indicate a read error. V and J are TRBV6-5 and TRBJ2-7, with 10 bases identical to TRBD1. Germline-derived CDR1 and CDR2 are MNHEY and SVGAGI. The CDR3 totals 13 residues. The CDR3: CASQGDRGSIMDF. DNA of the CDR3: TGTGCCTCTCAAGGGGACAGGGGTAGTATTATGGACTTC.

The CDR3 protein is CASSYDRLSGTGELFF. The CDR3 DNA reads as TGTGCCAGCAGCTATGACAGACTCTCGGGCACCGGGGAGCTGTTTTTT. V usage is TRBV12-3 or TRBV12-4 and J usage is TRBJ2-2, with D tentatively TRBD1 (5 bases). The V gene lost 6 bases and the J gene lost 4 bases, with 18 bases spanning the gap. The CDR3 extends over 16 amino acids.

The genes are TRBV5-1 and TRBJ1-5; a weak D match, TRBD1 (5 bases). The CDR3 is made up of 13 amino acids. Trimming removed 0 bases at V and 9 bases at J, with 10 bases between. Germline CDR1 and CDR2: SGHRS and YFSETQ. This CDR3 reads CASSLEGEGPQHF. The CDR3 DNA sequence: TGCGCCAGCAGCTTGGAAGGGGAAGGGCCCCAGCATTTT.

The chain links TRBV4-3 to TRBJ2-3; TRBD1 matches 7 bases. The trim removed 0 bases at V and 2 bases at J, leaving 5 bases unmatched. The V gene's germline CDR1 is LGHNA and CDR2 YSLEER. This CDR3 has 16 residues. The DNA for the CDR3 is TGCGCCAGCAGCCAAGACACAGGGGTTTACACAGATACGCAGTATTTT. Translated: CASSQDTGVYTDTQYF.

This clonotype was observed a handful of times. The chain joins TRBV3-1 to TRBJ2-3; 11 nucleotides align to TRBD1. CDR3 size: 17 residues. Germline-derived CDR1 and CDR2 are LGHDT and YNNKEL (reference sequence). The junction had 9 bases not matched to a gene; V was cut back by 4 bases and J by 3 bases. CDR3 sequence reads: CASSPTVRDRGTDTQYF. The CDR3 DNA sequence: TGTGCCAGCAGCCCCACTGTCCGGGACAGGGGGACAGATACGCAGTATTTT.

The CDR3 DNA sequence: TGTGCCAGCAGCTTACTGGACGGCCCCTACGAGCAGTACGTC. Its protein product is CASSLLDGPYEQYV. The chain has TRBV7-9 and TRBJ2-7; D remains unclear. CDR3 length equals 14 residues. Germline lookup yields CDR1 SEHNR and CDR2 FQNEAQ (reference sequence). V was cut by 2 bases and J by 2 bases, with 10 bases left in between.

This clonotype was observed many times. The chain combines TRBV7-9 with TRBJ1-3; 7 positions match TRBD1. This CDR3 is built from 19 residues. J was trimmed by 0 bases and V by 5 bases; bases with no gene match: 16. The germline CDR1 and CDR2 sequences are SEHNR and FQNEAQ (reference sequence). The CDR3 region has the DNA TGTGCCAGCAGCCCGGGGAGGAAGGGACAGTCCCACTCTGGAAACACCATATATTTT. This encodes CASSPGRKGQSHSGNTIYF.

This clonotype was detected ten times or more. The chain uses TRBV5-1 and TRBJ2-2; D may be TRBD1 or TRBD2 (5 bases each). The V end was cut by 4 bases, the J end by 5 bases, with 15 bases between. Germline CDR1 is SGHRS and CDR2 is YFSETQ. The CDR3 length is 15 residues. The CDR3 sequence is CASSPRGPATGELFF. CDR3 sequence (DNA): TGCGCCAGCAGCCCCCGGGGACCAGCTACCGGGGAGCTGTTTTTT.

This clonotype has a handful of counts. The CDR3 region is CASSSHYEQYV. The CDR3 region has the DNA TGTGCCAGCAGTTCCCACTACGAGCAGTACGTC. V usage is TRBV28 and J usage is TRBJ2-7; D gene unclear. The V end was cut by 4 bases, the J end by 3 bases, with 4 bases between. Per germline, CDR1 MDHEN and CDR2 SYDVKM. The CDR3 consists of 11 residues.

This clonotype was found a few times. The chain has TRBV2 and TRBJ1-1, with no clear D. Trimming left V 6 bases short and J 5 bases short, with 7 bases between. The CDR3 is made up of 11 amino acids. Germline lookup yields CDR1 SNHLY and CDR2 FYNNEI. The DNA for the CDR3 is TGTGCCAGCAGGTTCTGGACTGAAGCTTTCTTT. As protein: CASRFWTEAFF.

The chain is built from TRBV5-1 and TRBJ2-2; D is unresolved. V was cut by 4 bases and J by 6 bases, with 16 bases left in between. The CDR3 is made up of 15 amino acids. From germline, CDR1 is SGHRS and CDR2 YFSETQ. This chain's CDR3 is CASSPSVLGPGELFF. The CDR3, as DNA: TGCGCCAGCAGCCCCAGTGTACTTGGGCCCGGGGAGCTGTTTTTT.

The chain uses TRBV15 and TRBJ2-7, with 8 bases identical to TRBD1. Germline values: CDR1 LNHNV, CDR2 YYDKDF (reference sequence). The length of the CDR3 is 14 residues. J lost 3 bases, V lost 1 base, and 2 bases had no gene match. The CDR3 sequence: CATSRVTGGYEQYV. The DNA of the CDR3 is TGTGCCACCAGCAGAGTCACAGGGGGCTACGAGCAGTACGTC.

The sample holds a few counts of this clonotype. The rearrangement joins TRBV6-5 to TRBJ1-2; maybe TRBD1 (6 bases). This CDR3 has 15 residues. V was cut by 6 bases and J by 0 bases, with 14 bases left in between. CDR1 is MNHEY and CDR2 is SVGAGI in the germline V gene. The DNA for the CDR3 is TGTGCCAGCAGGACCTCCGGGACATCTAACTATGGCTACACCTTC. Protein sequence: CASRTSGTSNYGYTF.

This clonotype was detected only a few times. The V and J genes are TRBV29-1 and TRBJ1-2, with 12 bases fitting TRBD1. J lost 6 bases, V lost 4 bases, and 3 bases had no gene match. Germline values: CDR1 SQVTM, CDR2 ANQGSEA. CDR3 length equals 13 residues. The CDR3, as DNA: TGCAGCGTTGCGGGACAGGGGGCTGATGGCTACACCTTC. Protein sequence: CSVAGQGADGYTF.